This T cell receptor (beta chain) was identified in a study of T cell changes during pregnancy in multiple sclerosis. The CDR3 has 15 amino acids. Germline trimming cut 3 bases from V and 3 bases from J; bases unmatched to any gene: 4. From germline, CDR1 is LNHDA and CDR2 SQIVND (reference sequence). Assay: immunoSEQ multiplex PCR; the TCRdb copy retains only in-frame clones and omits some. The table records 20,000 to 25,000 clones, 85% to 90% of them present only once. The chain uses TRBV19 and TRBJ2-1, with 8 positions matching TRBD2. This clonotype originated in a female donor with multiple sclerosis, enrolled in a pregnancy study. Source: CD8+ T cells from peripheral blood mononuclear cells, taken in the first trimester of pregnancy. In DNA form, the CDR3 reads TGTGCCAGTAGTATGGCTAGCGGGCTCTACAATGAGCAGTTCTTC. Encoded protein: CASSMASGLYNEQFF.